The rows below give T cell receptor beta chains drawn from one sample of a study of beta chain features in type 1 diabetes. Assay used: immunoSEQ multiplex PCR; TCRdb lists only in-frame clones, some missing. The table shows about 140,000 clones, with roughly 9.7% occurring only once. Sequencing input: central memory CD4+ T cells from blood. These receptor sequences come from a woman between 40 and 50 years old in good health. Both conserved end residues are part of each CDR3. D genes are given only for firm matches. Size is stated for part of the rows, as once, few or many counts, or as a class when the clone is expanded.

V	size	length	J	D	DNA	CDR3
TRBV7-9	few	17	TRBJ1-5	TRBD1	TGTGCCAGCAGCTTAGTCCCACCGGGACAGGGGAATCAGCCCCAGCATTTT	CASSLVPPGQGNQPQHF
TRBV5-6	.	14	TRBJ1-6	TRBD1	TGTGCCAGCAGCTTGACAGGGGGTAATTCACCCCTCCACTTT	CASSLTGGNSPLHF
TRBV6-5	once	16	TRBJ2-1	.	TGTGCCAGCAGTTACCTTACTATCGGCCCTAACAATGAGCAGTTCTTC	CASSYLTIGPNNEQFF
TRBV11-2	few	14	TRBJ2-3	TRBD2	TGTGCCACCCTCCAGGCCGGGGGGGCAGATACGCAGTATTTT	CATLQAGGADTQYF
TRBV29-1	few	13	TRBJ1-2	TRBD1	TGCAGCGTCCACCCAGGGGGGAACTATGGCTACACCTTC	CSVHPGGNYGYTF
TRBV7-8	.	14	TRBJ2-1	.	TGTGCCAGCAGAGGGGATGGTTCCTACAATGAGCAGTTCTTC	CASRGDGSYNEQFF
TRBV5-4	.	18	TRBJ2-7	TRBD2	TGTGCCAGCAGCTTGGGGCTAGCGGGGGCATCCACGACGGGGGAGCAGTACTTC	CASSLGLAGASTTGEQYF
TRBV1	few	20	TRBJ2-6	.	TGCACCAGCAGCCAAGGACTAGCGGGGCACACCATATCTGGGGCCAACGTCCTGACTTTC	CTSSQGLAGHTISGANVLTF
TRBV7-2	few	12	TRBJ1-1	TRBD1	TGTGCCAGCAGCTTACAGGGGGCGCAGATGAGGTTT	CASSLQGAQMRF
TRBV10-3	.	15	TRBJ2-2	.	TGTGCCATCAGTGAGTCTAAGGCGGCGGCTGGGGAGCTGTTTTTT	CAISESKAAAGELFF
TRBV6-5	few	12	TRBJ1-4	TRBD1	TGTGCCACCCGACAGGGAGATGAAAAACTGTTTTTT	CATRQGDEKLFF
TRBV14	few	12	TRBJ1-1	.	TGTGCCAGCAGCCAAGTCTCCGGGGATACTTATTTT	CASSQVSGDTYF
TRBV6-5	few	13	TRBJ1-2	.	TGTGCCAGCAGCCCCAGCACAGAGTATGGCTACACCTTC	CASSPSTEYGYTF
TRBV19	.	17	TRBJ1-2	TRBD1	TGTGCCAGTAAACTTCTAGGACAGGCTGGGGGCTACTATGGCTACACCTTC	CASKLLGQAGGYYGYTF
TRBV5-4	.	16	TRBJ2-3	TRBD2	TGTGCCAGCAGCTTGTGGCTAGCGGGGGGCACAGATACGCAGTATTTT	CASSLWLAGGTDTQYF
TRBV7-6	.	13	TRBJ1-2	TRBD1	TGTGCCAGCAGCGGCCGGACAGGGGTCGGCTACACCTTC	CASSGRTGVGYTF
TRBV11-2	.	16	TRBJ1-4	TRBD1	TGTGCCAGCAGCTGGGCGAGGGGACAGGGCGGTGAAAAACTGTTTTTT	CASSWARGQGGEKLFF
TRBV18	.	14	TRBJ2-1	TRBD2	TGTGCCAGCTCCCCGGGGGGAGCTTACAATGAGCAGTTCTTC	CASSPGGAYNEQFF
TRBV2	few	13	TRBJ2-7	.	TGTGCCAGCAGCTGGGACAACACCTACGAGCAGTACTTC	CASSWDNTYEQYF
TRBV2	.	18	TRBJ2-2	.	TGTGCCAGCAGCTACCATCCAGGGGCAACAGGATACACCGGGGAGCTGTTTTTT	CASSYHPGATGYTGELFF
TRBV6-5	.	15	TRBJ2-7	TRBD1	TGTGCCAGCAGGAGAGGGACAGGGGACTCCTACGAGCAGTACTTC	CASRRGTGDSYEQYF
TRBV5-4	.	16	TRBJ2-5	TRBD2	TGTGCCAGCAGCTCGGGCCAGCGGGGGGCTGGAGAGACCCAGTACTTC	CASSSGQRGAGETQYF
TRBV18	few	13	TRBJ1-1	.	TGTGCCAGCTCACAAGGGGCTAACACTGAAGCTTTCTTT	CASSQGANTEAFF
TRBV7-2	.	15	TRBJ1-1	TRBD1	TGTGCCAGCAGCCTGACGACAGGGATGCGGACTGAAGCTTTCTTT	CASSLTTGMRTEAFF
TRBV4-1	few	18	TRBJ2-3	TRBD2	TGCGCCAGCAGCCAAGAATTCGGGGGGACTACCCTCCGAGATACGCAGTATTTT	CASSQEFGGTTLRDTQYF
TRBV7-8	once	14	TRBJ2-2	.	TGTGCCAGCAGCCCCACTAGAGTAACCGGGGAGCTGTTTTTT	CASSPTRVTGELFF
TRBV18	few	16	TRBJ2-2	TRBD1	TGTGCCAGCTCACCTGCGGACAGGGGAAACACCGGGGAGCTGTTTTTT	CASSPADRGNTGELFF
TRBV9	.	14	TRBJ2-2	.	TGTGCCAGCAGCGTTAGAGTCGGCACCGGGGAGCTGTTTTTT	CASSVRVGTGELFF
TRBV6-4	many	13	TRBJ2-3	.	TGTGCCAGCAGTGACTCTTCAGCGGATACGCAGTATTTT	CASSDSSADTQYF
TRBV7-9	.	14	TRBJ2-1	TRBD1	TGTGCCAGCAGCCGCGGACAGGGGTTCGATGAGCAGTTCTTC	CASSRGQGFDEQFF
TRBV7-2	.	16	TRBJ2-2	TRBD1	TGTGCCAGCAGCTTAGCCGGGACAGTGTCTAAAGGGGAGCTGTTTTTT	CASSLAGTVSKGELFF